Listed here is a single TCR beta chain. This entry comes from a study of technical replicates of blood from a few donors. Here immunoSEQ multiplex PCR was the method, and the copy in TCRdb shows in-frame clones only, minus some. Of tens of thousands of clones detected, 85% to 95% appear once; the ten largest clones hold 0.35% to 0.45%. The TCR sequence derives from a human donor in good health. Sequenced sample: T cells isolated from PBMCs.

CDR3 nucleotide sequence: TGCGCCAGCAAGGAGTACCAAGAGACCCAGTACTTC. Its translation is CASKEYQETQYF. J is TRBJ2-5 and V is TRBV5-1; D is unclear. V was cut by 6 bases and J by 0 bases, with 6 bases left in between. Germline assignment: CDR1 SGHRS and CDR2 YFSETQ. The CDR3 covers 12 residues.